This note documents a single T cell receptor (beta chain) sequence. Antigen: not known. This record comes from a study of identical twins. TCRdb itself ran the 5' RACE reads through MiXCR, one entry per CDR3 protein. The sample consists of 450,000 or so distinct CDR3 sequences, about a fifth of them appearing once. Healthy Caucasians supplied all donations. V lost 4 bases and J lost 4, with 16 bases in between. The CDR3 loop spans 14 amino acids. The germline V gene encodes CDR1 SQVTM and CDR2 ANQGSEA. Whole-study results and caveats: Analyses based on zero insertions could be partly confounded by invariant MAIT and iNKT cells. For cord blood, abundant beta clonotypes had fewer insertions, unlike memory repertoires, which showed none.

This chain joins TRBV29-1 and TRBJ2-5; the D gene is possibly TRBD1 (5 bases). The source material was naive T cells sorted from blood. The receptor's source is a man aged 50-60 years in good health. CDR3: CSVGPGHRGETQYF. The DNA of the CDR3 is TGCAGCGTTGGCCCTGGACACCGAGGAGAGACCCAGTACTTC. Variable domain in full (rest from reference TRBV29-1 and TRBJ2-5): SAVISQKPSRDICQRGTSLTIQCQVDSQVTMMFWYRQQPGQSLTLIATANQGSEATYESGFVIDKFPISRPNLTFSTLTVSNMSPEDSSIYLCSVGPGHRGETQYFGPGTRLLVL.